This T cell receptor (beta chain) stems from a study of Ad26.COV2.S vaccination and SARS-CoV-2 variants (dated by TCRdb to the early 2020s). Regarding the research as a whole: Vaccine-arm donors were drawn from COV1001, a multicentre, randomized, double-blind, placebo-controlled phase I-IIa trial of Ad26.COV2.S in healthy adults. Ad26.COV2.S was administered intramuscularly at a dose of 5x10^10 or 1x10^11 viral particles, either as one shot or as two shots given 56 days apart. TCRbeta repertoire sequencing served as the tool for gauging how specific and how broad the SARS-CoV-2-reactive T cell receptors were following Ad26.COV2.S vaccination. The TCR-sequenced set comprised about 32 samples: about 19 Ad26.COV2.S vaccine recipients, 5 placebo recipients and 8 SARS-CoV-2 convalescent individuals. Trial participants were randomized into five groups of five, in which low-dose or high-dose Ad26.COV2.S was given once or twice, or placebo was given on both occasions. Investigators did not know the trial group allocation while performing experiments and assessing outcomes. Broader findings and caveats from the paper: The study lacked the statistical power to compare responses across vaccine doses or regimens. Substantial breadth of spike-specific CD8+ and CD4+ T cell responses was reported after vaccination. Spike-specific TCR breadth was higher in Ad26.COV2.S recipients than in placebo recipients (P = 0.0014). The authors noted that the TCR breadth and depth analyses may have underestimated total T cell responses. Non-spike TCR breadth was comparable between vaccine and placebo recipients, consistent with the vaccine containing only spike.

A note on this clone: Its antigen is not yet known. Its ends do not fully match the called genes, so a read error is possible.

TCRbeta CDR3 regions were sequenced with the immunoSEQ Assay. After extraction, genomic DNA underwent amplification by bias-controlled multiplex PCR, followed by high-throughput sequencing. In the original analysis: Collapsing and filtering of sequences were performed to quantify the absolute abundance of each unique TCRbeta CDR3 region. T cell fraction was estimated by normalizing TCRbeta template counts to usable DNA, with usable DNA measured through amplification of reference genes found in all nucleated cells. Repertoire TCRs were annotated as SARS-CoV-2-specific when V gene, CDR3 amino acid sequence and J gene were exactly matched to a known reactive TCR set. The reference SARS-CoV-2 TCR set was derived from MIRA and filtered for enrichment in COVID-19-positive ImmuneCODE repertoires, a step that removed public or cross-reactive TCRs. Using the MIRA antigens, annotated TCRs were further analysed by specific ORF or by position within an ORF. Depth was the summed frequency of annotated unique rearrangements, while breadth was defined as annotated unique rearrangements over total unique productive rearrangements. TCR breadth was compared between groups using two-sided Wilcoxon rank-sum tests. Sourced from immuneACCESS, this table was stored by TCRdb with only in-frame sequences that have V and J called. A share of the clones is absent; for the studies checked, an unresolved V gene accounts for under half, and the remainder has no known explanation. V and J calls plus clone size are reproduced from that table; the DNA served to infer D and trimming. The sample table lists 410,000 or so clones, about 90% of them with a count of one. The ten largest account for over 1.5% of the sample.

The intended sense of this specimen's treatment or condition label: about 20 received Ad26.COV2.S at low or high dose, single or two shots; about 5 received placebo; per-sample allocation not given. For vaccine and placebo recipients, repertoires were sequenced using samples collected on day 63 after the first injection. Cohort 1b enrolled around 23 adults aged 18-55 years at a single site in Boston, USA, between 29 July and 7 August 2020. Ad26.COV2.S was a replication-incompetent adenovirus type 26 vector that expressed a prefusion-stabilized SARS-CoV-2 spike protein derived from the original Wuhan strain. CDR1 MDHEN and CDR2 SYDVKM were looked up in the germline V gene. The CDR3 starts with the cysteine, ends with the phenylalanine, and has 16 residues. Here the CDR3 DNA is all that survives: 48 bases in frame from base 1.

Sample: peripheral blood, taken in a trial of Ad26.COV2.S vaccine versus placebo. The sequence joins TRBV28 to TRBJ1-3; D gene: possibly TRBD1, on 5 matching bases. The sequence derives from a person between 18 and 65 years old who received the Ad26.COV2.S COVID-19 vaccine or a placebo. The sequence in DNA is TGTGCCAGCAGATTATCGGGACTGAACTCTGGAAACACCATATATTTT. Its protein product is CASRLSGLNSGNTIYF.